This T cell receptor (beta chain) was identified during a study of cytomegalovirus exposure and HLA in healthy donors. From germline, CDR1 is SNHLY and CDR2 FYNNEI. This CDR3 is built from 15 residues. Trimming left V 1 base short and J 2 bases short, with 8 bases between. 60 Vbeta and 13 Jbeta primers were used in PCR. Produced via immunoSEQ multiplex PCR; TCRdb's table is partial and in-frame only. The table has 150,000 to 200,000 clones, roughly 83% seen once. This TCR came from a woman younger than 35 in good health and CMV-seronegative. This chain joins TRBV2 and TRBJ2-2; the D gene is possibly TRBD2 (5 bases). Input material: PBMCs. CDR3 sequence (DNA): TGTGCCAGCAGTGAAGTGTCTAGCAACACCGGGGAGCTGTTTTTT. It is translated as CASSEVSSNTGELFF.